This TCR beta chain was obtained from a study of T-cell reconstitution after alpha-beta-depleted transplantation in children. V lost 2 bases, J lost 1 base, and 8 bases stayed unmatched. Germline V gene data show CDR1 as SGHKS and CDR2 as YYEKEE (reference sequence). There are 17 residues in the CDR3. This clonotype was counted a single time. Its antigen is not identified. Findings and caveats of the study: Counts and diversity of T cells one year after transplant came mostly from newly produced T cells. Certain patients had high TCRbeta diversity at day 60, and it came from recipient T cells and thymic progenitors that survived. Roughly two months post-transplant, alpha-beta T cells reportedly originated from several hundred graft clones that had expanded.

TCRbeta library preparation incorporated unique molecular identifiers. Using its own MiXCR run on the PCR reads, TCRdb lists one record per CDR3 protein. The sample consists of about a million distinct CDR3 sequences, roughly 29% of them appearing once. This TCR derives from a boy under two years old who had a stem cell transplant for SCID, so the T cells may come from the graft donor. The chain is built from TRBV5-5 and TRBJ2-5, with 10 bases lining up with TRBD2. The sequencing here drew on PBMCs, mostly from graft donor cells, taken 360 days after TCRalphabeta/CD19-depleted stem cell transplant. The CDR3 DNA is TGTGCCAGCAGCTTCGGTCTAGCGGGGGCCCCCCAAGAGACCCAGTACTTC. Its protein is CASSFGLAGAPQETQYF. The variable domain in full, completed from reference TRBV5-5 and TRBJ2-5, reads DAGVTQSPTHLIKTRGQQVTLRCSPISGHKSVSWYQQVLGQGPQFIFQYYEKEERGRGNFPDRFSARQFPNYSSELNVNALLLGDSALYLCASSFGLAGAPQETQYFGPGTRLLVL.